What follows are 20 T cell receptor beta chains derived from one specimen sequenced in a study of OX40 agonist ivuxolimab in advanced cancers. The assay was immunoSEQ multiplex PCR, and TCRdb's table has in-frame clones only and misses some. Seen here are about 77,000 clones, 81% observed once, and the top ten hold 4.6%. Sequenced material: CD4+ or CD8+ T cells sorted from blood, taken in a trial of the OX40 agonist ivuxolimab. These receptors were collected from an adult with an advanced solid tumor such as melanoma, head and neck, liver or kidney cancer.

The genes are TRBV28 and TRBJ2-6; TRBD1 is a possible D gene (6 bases). V shed 5 bases and J shed 1 base, with 15 bases lying between them. Germline-derived CDR1 and CDR2 are MDHEN and SYDVKM. The CDR3 loop spans 17 amino acids. The DNA for the CDR3 is TGTGCCAGCAGTGAACAGGGTTCGGGATCTGGGGCCAACGTCCTGACTTTC. Translated: CASSEQGSGSGANVLTF.

The chain is built from TRBV25-1 and TRBJ2-5, with 12 bases identical to TRBD2. Trimming removed 7 bases from V and 2 bases from J; junction bases left unmatched: 11. The CDR3 runs to 17 residues. Germline loops: CDR1 MGHDK, CDR2 SYGVNS. CDR3 nucleotides: TGTGCCAGCACTCCTCGGCTAGCGGGGGGGCGGCAAGAGACCCAGTACTTC. This gives the protein CASTPRLAGGRQETQYF.

The rearrangement uses TRBV7-9 and TRBJ1-3, with D perhaps TRBD1 (5 bases). Germline V lookup: CDR1 SEHNR, CDR2 FQNEAQ (reference sequence). V dropped 5 bases and J dropped 2 bases, with 13 bases sitting between them. CDR3 length: 15 amino acids. The CDR3 DNA follows: TGTGCCAGCAGCCGCAGGCAGGGAGCTGGAAACACCATATATTTT. Translating gives CASSRRQGAGNTIYF.

V usage is TRBV11-2 and J usage is TRBJ1-1; unclear D gene. V lost 4 bases and J 8 bases, leaving 14 bases between the germline ends. Germline lookup yields CDR1 SGHAT and CDR2 FQNNGV. This CDR3 region has 13 residues. This chain's CDR3 is CASSSDGPGEAFF. The CDR3 DNA follows: TGTGCCAGCAGCTCAGACGGGCCTGGGGAAGCTTTCTTT.

This clone was detected only a few times. The chain has TRBV7-9 and TRBJ1-6; 9 bases align to TRBD1. CDR3 length: 14 residues. V trimming: 5 bases; J trimming: 7 bases; junction bases outside the gene matches: 3. Germline loops: CDR1 SEHNR, CDR2 FQNEAQ (reference sequence). The CDR3 sequence is CASSLGTGNSPLHF. The CDR3 DNA follows: TGTGCCAGCAGCCTAGGGACAGGGAATTCACCCCTCCACTTT.

The J gene is TRBJ1-1, the V gene TRBV19; D is possibly TRBD1 (6 bases). This CDR3 has 13 amino acids. V was trimmed by 7 bases and J by 3 bases, leaving 12 bases between them. Germline CDR1 and CDR2: LNHDA and SQIVND (reference sequence). The CDR3 here is CASTPEGDTEAFF. The CDR3 region has the DNA TGTGCCAGTACCCCCGAGGGGGACACTGAAGCTTTCTTT.

V usage is TRBV7-2 and J usage is TRBJ2-3, with 14 bases that match TRBD2. CDR1 is SGHTA, CDR2 FQGNSA, per germline. The ends lost 1 base at V and 8 bases at J; junction bases unmatched: 8. This CDR3 spans 17 amino acids. The DNA for the CDR3 is TGTGCCAGCAGCTTAGGGGGGACTAGCGGGAGTCAGGCTACGCAGTATTTT. It yields the protein CASSLGGTSGSQATQYF.

The CDR3 nucleotides read TGTGCCAGCAGCCAGGGGGTGATCTCTGGAAACACCATATATTTT. Its protein product is CASSQGVISGNTIYF. This sequence joins TRBV7-9 and TRBJ1-3; 7 nucleotides match TRBD1. CDR1 SEHNR and CDR2 FQNEAQ come from the germline V gene (reference sequence). With V trimmed by 5 bases and J by 0 bases, 4 bases remained unmatched. There are 15 residues in the CDR3.

This clone occurred a few times. The chain couples TRBV5-4 to TRBJ2-1; D unresolved. Trimming left V 4 bases short and J 8 bases short, with 7 bases between. This CDR3 comprises 11 residues. CDR1 is SGHNT, CDR2 YYREEE, per germline (reference sequence). The DNA for the CDR3 is TGTGCCAGCAGCCGGCGCGATGAGCAGTTCTTC. It encodes CASSRRDEQFF.

The chain has TRBV7-2 and TRBJ2-3, with D perhaps TRBD1 (6 bases). V lost 11 bases to trimming and J lost 3 bases, with 18 bases between them. This CDR3 spans 14 amino acids. Germline V gene sequence: CDR1 SGHTA, CDR2 FQGNSA. Here the CDR3 reads CASTLRGYTDTQYF. In DNA, the CDR3 is TGTGCCTCCACCCTCAGGGGATATACAGATACGCAGTATTTT.

The V gene is TRBV6-5, the J gene TRBJ2-1; TRBD1 might be the D (5 bases). The CDR3 is 14 amino acids. The germline gives CDR1 MNHEY, CDR2 SVGAGI. The V and J ends lost 4 bases and 6 bases respectively, with 13 bases between them. CDR3 bases: TGTGCCAGCAGTTGGTCAGGGATTCCCAATGAGCAGTTCTTC. As protein: CASSWSGIPNEQFF.

The rearrangement uses TRBV29-1 and TRBJ1-2; 11 nucleotides match TRBD1. Germline CDR1 SQVTM, CDR2 ANQGSEA. The V segment lost 3 bases and the J segment 6 bases; nucleotides outside the gene matches: 9. CDR3 length: 15 residues. CDR3 amino acids: CSVDRDRGTGHGYTF. In nucleotides, the CDR3 is TGCAGCGTTGACCGGGACAGGGGGACGGGCCATGGCTACACCTTC.

This clone was picked up one time. The CDR3 loop reads CASSVFRGTGELFF. As DNA, the CDR3 is TGTGCCAGCAGTGTATTCAGGGGGACCGGGGAGCTGTTTTTT. This sequence joins TRBV2 and TRBJ2-2; TRBD1 matches 7 bases. Losses at the gene ends were 4 bases for V and 5 bases for J; bases not matched to a gene: 4. Per the germline V gene, CDR1 is SNHLY and CDR2 is FYNNEI. The CDR3 covers 14 residues.

A few counts support this clone. The rearrangement uses TRBV28 and TRBJ2-7; D remains unclear. Trimming pared 6 bases from V and 2 bases from J, leaving 8 bases between. Germline V gene lookup returns CDR1 MDHEN and CDR2 SYDVKM. This CDR3 contains 12 residues. The CDR3 here is CASRQNTYEQYF. Here the CDR3 DNA reads TGTGCCAGCAGACAGAACACCTACGAGCAGTACTTC.

This chain connects TRBV27 to TRBJ2-5; 7 bases map to TRBD1. The J call could be wrong; TRBJ2-7 is a better fit for the DNA end. This CDR3 has 15 residues. Germline V lookup: CDR1 MNHEY, CDR2 SMNVEV (reference sequence). The CDR3, as DNA: TGTGCCAGCAGTTCCAACGGACAGGTTGCTTACGAGCAGTACTTC. Protein: CASSSNGQVAYEQYF.

This clone has at least ten counts. This sequence joins TRBV6-1 and TRBJ2-1, with 8 bases lining up with TRBD2. Unmatched junction bases numbered 4, after V lost 5 bases and J lost 1 base. The CDR3 has 15 residues. In germline, CDR1 is MNHNS, CDR2 SASEGT. CDR3 DNA sequence: TGTGCCAGCAGTTTACTAGCGGATTCCTACAATGAGCAGTTCTTC. Translated: CASSLLADSYNEQFF.

CDR3 sequence: CASSPTTGGGKLFF. The CDR3, as DNA: TGTGCCAGCAGCCCTACGACAGGGGGCGGAAAACTGTTTTTT. The rearrangement links TRBV9 to TRBJ1-4, with 10 bases that match TRBD1. CDR1 is SGDLS, CDR2 YYNGEE, per germline. After removal of 4 bases from V and 10 bases from J, the junction contained 7 bases not matched to a gene. CDR3 length: 14 amino acids.

The CDR3 region is CASSLGSAGAGYGYTF. CDR3 in DNA: TGTGCCAGCAGTTTAGGATCGGCAGGGGCCGGCTATGGCTACACCTTC. This sequence joins TRBV27 and TRBJ1-2; perhaps TRBD1 as D (6 bases). The CDR3 sequence is 16 residues long. The germline V and J ends were trimmed by 2 bases and 4 bases, with 17 bases remaining between them. Germline CDR1 is MNHEY and CDR2 is SMNVEV (reference sequence).

This clone was counted only a few times. The V and J genes are TRBV14 and TRBJ2-1; D not certain. Germline V lookup: CDR1 SGHDN, CDR2 FVKESK. The germline V and J ends were trimmed by 4 bases and 8 bases, with 6 bases remaining between them. The CDR3 contains 11 residues. The CDR3 DNA is TGTGCCAGCAGCCTAGGTGATGAGCAGTTCTTC. Amino acids: CASSLGDEQFF. Using reference TRBV14 and TRBJ2-1 for the parts outside the CDR3, the full variable domain is EAGVTQFPSHSVIEKGQTVTLRCDPISGHDNLYWYRRVMGKEIKFLLHFVKESKQDESGMPNNRFLAERTGGTYSTLKVQPAELEDSGVYFCASSLGDEQFFGPGTRLTVL.

The V gene is TRBV6-5, the J gene TRBJ2-3; D unclear. CDR1 and CDR2 from the germline V gene are MNHEY and SVGAGI. This CDR3 is built from 10 residues. V lost 5 bases and J 7 bases, leaving 4 bases between the germline ends. In DNA form, the CDR3 reads TGTGCCAGCAGTCTTAATACGCAGTATTTT. Its translation is CASSLNTQYF.